The 15 T cell receptor beta chains reported below all come from one sample, sequenced in a study of glioma-infiltrating T cells after dendritic cell vaccination. Measured with immunoSEQ multiplex PCR; TCRdb has only the in-frame clones, and not every one. The table has about 87,000 clones, roughly four fifths seen once. The time point denotes: after dendritic cell vaccination, including at tumor progression/relapse. The source was blood, collected after dendritic cell vaccination. These receptors were collected from a human donor with glioblastoma.

This clone was detected a few times. The gene calls are TRBV7-2 and TRBJ2-1; D perhaps matches TRBD2 (6 bases). The length of the CDR3 is 16 residues. Germline CDR1 and CDR2: SGHTA and FQGNSA. With 6 bases removed from V and 10 bases from J, the gap between germline ends came to 25 bases. In nucleotides, the CDR3 is TGTGCCAGCAGTCAGGTCCCTATGGGACTTCTCATCGAGCAGTTCTTC. It codes for CASSQVPMGLLIEQFF.

V is TRBV2 and J is TRBJ1-5; 9 nucleotides match TRBD1. The trim removed 5 bases at V and 4 bases at J, leaving 3 bases unmatched. CDR3 size: 14 residues. Germline CDR1 reads SNHLY; CDR2 reads FYNNEI. CDR3: CASSPDRGNQPQHF. CDR3 nucleotides: TGTGCCAGCAGTCCCGACAGGGGGAATCAGCCCCAGCATTTT.

This sequence joins TRBV18 and TRBJ1-1, with unresolved D. V lost 6 bases, J lost 0 bases, and 11 bases lay in between. The CDR3 is 14 residues long. Germline-derived CDR1 and CDR2 are KGHSH and LQKENI. The CDR3 bases are TGTGCCAGCTCCCAAACAGATATGAACACTGAAGCTTTCTTT. Translation: CASSQTDMNTEAFF.

The chain recombines TRBV7-9 with TRBJ1-1; TRBD1 agrees at 8 bases. Germline V gene data show CDR1 as SEHNR and CDR2 as FQNEAQ (reference sequence). The junction had 15 bases not matched to a gene; V was cut back by 5 bases and J by 10 bases. There are 15 residues in the CDR3. CDR3 protein: CASSLNGQGGGGAFF. The CDR3 DNA follows: TGTGCCAGCAGCCTAAATGGACAGGGAGGAGGGGGAGCTTTCTTT. Based on the CDR3 plus reference TRBV7-9 and TRBJ1-1, the full variable domain is DTGVSQNPRHKITKRGQNVTFRCDPISEHNRLYWYRQTLGQGPEFLTYFQNEAQLEKSRLLSDRFSAERPKGSFSTLEIQRTEQGDSAMYLCASSLNGQGGGGAFFGQGTRLTVV.

A single count supports this clone. The chain couples TRBV7-3 to TRBJ2-5; TRBD2 is a possible D gene (5 bases). CDR3 size: 14 residues. Trimming pared 1 base from V and 5 bases from J, leaving 11 bases between. CDR1 and CDR2 (germline): SGHTA, FQGTGA. DNA of the CDR3: TGTGCCAGCAGCTTAAATCCGGGGATGGAGACCCAGTACTTC. Its translation: CASSLNPGMETQYF.

This chain joins TRBV18 and TRBJ2-3; 10 bases are a match to TRBD1. This CDR3 contains 12 residues. With V trimmed by 2 bases and J by 11 bases, 1 base remained unmatched. CDR1 is KGHSH, CDR2 LQKENI, per germline. CDR3 amino acids: CASSPGDRGQYF. The DNA of the CDR3 is TGTGCCAGCTCACCAGGGGACAGGGGGCAGTATTTT.

This rearrangement joins TRBV19 to TRBJ2-2, with D unresolved. Germline-derived CDR1 and CDR2 are LNHDA and SQIVND (reference sequence). Trimming left V 8 bases short and J 2 bases short, with 6 bases between. CDR3 length equals 12 residues. This CDR3 is CASGLNTGELFF. For the CDR3, the DNA is TGTGCCAGTGGGCTTAACACCGGGGAGCTGTTTTTT.

The chain employs TRBV6-4 and TRBJ2-3; TRBD2 agrees at 10 bases. The CDR3 consists of 15 residues. Unmatched junction bases numbered 6, after V lost 5 bases and J lost 4 bases. Germline assignment: CDR1 MRHNA and CDR2 SNTAGT. CDR3 sequence: CASSRGTSAADTQYF. The CDR3, as DNA: TGTGCCAGCAGTCGGGGGACTAGCGCGGCAGATACGCAGTATTTT.

This clone came up a few times. This chain joins TRBV2 and TRBJ1-2; 7 nucleotides match TRBD1. Per germline, CDR1 SNHLY and CDR2 FYNNEI. The CDR3 has 15 amino acids. Trimming took 5 bases from V and 2 from J; bases not matched to a gene: 8. The CDR3 nucleotides are TGTGCCAGCAGTCCCCTGCAGGGGGTGAACTATGGCTACACCTTC. Its protein product is CASSPLQGVNYGYTF.

The rearrangement joins TRBV11-3 to TRBJ2-5; 9 nucleotides line up with TRBD2. The CDR3 is made up of 14 amino acids. Germline CDR1 reads SGHNT; CDR2 reads YENEEA. J was trimmed by 5 bases and V by 1 base; bases with no gene match: 2. CDR3 coding DNA: TGTGCCAGCAGCTTAGGACTAGCGGAGGAGACCCAGTACTTC. It is translated as CASSLGLAEETQYF. The complete variable domain, with remaining parts taken from reference TRBV11-3 and TRBJ2-5, reads EAGVVQSPRYKIIEKKQPVAFWCNPISGHNTLYWYLQNLGQGPELLIRYENEEAVDDSQLPKDRFSAERLKGVDSTLKIQPAELGDSAVYLCASSLGLAEETQYFGPGTRLLVL.

The rearrangement joins TRBV5-1 to TRBJ1-1, with TRBD1 matching 9 bases. Germline CDR1 is SGHRS and CDR2 is YFSETQ. J was trimmed by 4 bases and V by 0 bases; bases with no gene match: 4. CDR3 length: 15 amino acids. The CDR3 is CASSLVGQGSTEAFF. The CDR3 DNA follows: TGCGCCAGCAGCTTGGTGGGACAGGGAAGCACTGAAGCTTTCTTT.

The V gene is TRBV7-3, the J gene TRBJ2-1; TRBD2 aligns across 7 bases. The germline gives CDR1 SGHTA, CDR2 FQGTGA. The CDR3 has 14 residues. V shed 4 bases, J shed 4 bases, and the junction held 4 bases outside the gene matches. In DNA form, the CDR3 reads TGTGCCAGCAGCTCCGGACTAGGGTACAATGAGCAGTTCTTC. Translated: CASSSGLGYNEQFF.

This sequence joins TRBV19 and TRBJ2-6, with D possibly TRBD1 on 5 matching bases. The CDR3 contains 15 residues. Deletions cut 7 bases from V and 2 bases from J, with 12 bases between. Germline V gene sequence: CDR1 LNHDA, CDR2 SQIVND (reference sequence). Written as DNA, the CDR3 is TGTGCCAGTATCGCCAGGGCTACTGGGGCCAACGTCCTGACTTTC. Translated: CASIARATGANVLTF.

The gene calls are TRBV27 and TRBJ2-3, with 14 bases that match TRBD2. Germline CDR1 is MNHEY and CDR2 is SMNVEV (reference sequence). J lost 6 bases, V lost 5 bases, and 10 bases had no gene match. The CDR3 is 17 amino acids. This CDR3 reads CASSVETSGGAADTQYF. The DNA of the CDR3 is TGTGCCAGCAGTGTTGAGACTAGCGGGGGGGCGGCTGATACGCAGTATTTT.

J is TRBJ1-1 and V is TRBV18; TRBD1 is a possible D gene (5 bases). CDR1 and CDR2 (germline): KGHSH, LQKENI. The CDR3 totals 15 residues. V was pared by 3 bases and J by 1 base, with 12 bases between. This CDR3 is CASSPLGGRNTEAFF. The CDR3 DNA is TGTGCCAGCTCACCCCTTGGGGGGAGGAACACTGAAGCTTTCTTT.